The present T cell receptor (beta chain) was sequenced within a study of technical replicates of blood from a handful of donors. V gave up 7 bases and J gave up 6 bases, with 10 bases separating them. The CDR3 spans 11 residues. Germline CDR1 and CDR2: SNHLY and FYNNEI. Profiled with immunoSEQ multiplex PCR; TCRdb holds only in-frame clones, not every one. The sample carries approximately 73,000 clones, approximately 93% recorded once. This TCR was recovered from a human donor in good health. Sequenced sample: T cells isolated from PBMCs. The genes are TRBV2 and TRBJ2-7; the D gene is possibly TRBD1 (5 bases). CDR3 region: CASMTASEQYF. The CDR3 DNA sequence: TGTGCCAGCATGACAGCCTCCGAGCAGTACTTC.